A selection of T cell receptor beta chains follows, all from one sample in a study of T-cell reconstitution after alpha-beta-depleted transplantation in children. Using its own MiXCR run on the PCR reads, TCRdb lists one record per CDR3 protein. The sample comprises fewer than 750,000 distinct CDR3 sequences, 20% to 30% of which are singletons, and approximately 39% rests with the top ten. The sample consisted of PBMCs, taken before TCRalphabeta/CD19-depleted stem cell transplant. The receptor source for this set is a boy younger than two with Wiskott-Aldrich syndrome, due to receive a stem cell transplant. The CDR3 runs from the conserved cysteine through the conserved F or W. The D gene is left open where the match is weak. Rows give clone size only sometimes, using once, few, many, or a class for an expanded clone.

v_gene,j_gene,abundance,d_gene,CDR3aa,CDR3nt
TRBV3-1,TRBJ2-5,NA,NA,CASSRLSGETQYF,TGTGCCAGCAGCCGACTAAGCGGTGAGACCCAGTACTTC
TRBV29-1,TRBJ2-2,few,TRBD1,CSVRRQGGTGELFF,TGCAGCGTTCGTAGACAGGGGGGCACCGGGGAGCTGTTTTTT
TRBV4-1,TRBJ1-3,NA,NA,CASSQVLVGNTIYF,TGCGCCAGCAGCCAAGTGCTTGTGGGAAACACCATATATTTT
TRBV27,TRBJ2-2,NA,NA,CASSFGVANTGELFF,TGTGCCAGCAGTTTCGGGGTTGCGAACACCGGGGAGCTGTTTTTT
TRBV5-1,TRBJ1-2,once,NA,CASSGAGSGYGYTF,TGCGCCAGCAGCGGCGCCGGGTCGGGGTATGGCTACACCTTC
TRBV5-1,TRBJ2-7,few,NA,CASSLELSWRQGQYEQYF,TGCGCCAGCAGCTTGGAACTTTCTTGGCGGCAGGGTCAGTACGAGCAGTACTTC
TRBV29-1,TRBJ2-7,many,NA,CSVEAPGVGSYEQYF,TGCAGCGTTGAAGCCCCCGGAGTAGGCTCCTACGAGCAGTACTTC
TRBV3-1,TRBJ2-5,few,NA,CASSGSAVETQYF,TGTGCCAGCTCCGGGAGTGCGGTAGAGACCCAGTACTTC
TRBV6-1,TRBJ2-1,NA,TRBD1,CASSSGQGWVNEQFF,TGTGCCAGCAGCTCCGGACAGGGTTGGGTGAATGAGCAGTTCTTC
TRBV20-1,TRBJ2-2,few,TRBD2,CSASATSGSGGTGELFF,TGCAGTGCTAGTGCGACTAGCGGGAGCGGTGGCACCGGGGAGCTGTTTTTT
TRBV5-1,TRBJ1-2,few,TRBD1,CASSLSPRTGGYGYTF,TGCGCCAGCAGCTTGTCCCCTCGGACAGGGGGATATGGCTACACCTTC
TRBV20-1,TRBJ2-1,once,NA,CSAIPADYNEQFF,TGCAGTGCTATCCCGGCGGACTACAATGAGCAGTTCTTC
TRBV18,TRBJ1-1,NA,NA,CASSPPWGEAFF,TGTGCCAGCTCACCACCGTGGGGAGAAGCTTTCTTT
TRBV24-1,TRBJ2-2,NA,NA,CATSDPGTALTGELFF,TGTGCCACCAGTGACCCCGGGACGGCCCTCACCGGGGAGCTGTTTTTT
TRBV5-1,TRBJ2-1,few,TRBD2,CASSLVASGGEQFF,TGCGCCAGCAGCTTGGTAGCTAGCGGGGGTGAGCAGTTCTTC
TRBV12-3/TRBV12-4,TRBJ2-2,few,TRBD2,CASHGLAGRWATGELFF,TGTGCCAGCCATGGGCTAGCGGGAAGGTGGGCCACCGGGGAGCTGTTTTTT
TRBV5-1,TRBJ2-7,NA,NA,CASSRDPRTVSYEQYF,TGCGCCAGCAGCCGGGACCCCCGGACCGTGTCCTACGAGCAGTACTTC
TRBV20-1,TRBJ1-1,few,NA,CSARVMGEAFF,TGCAGTGCTAGAGTTATGGGTGAAGCTTTCTTT
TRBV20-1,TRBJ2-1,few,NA,CSAPGVLSSYNEQFF,TGCAGTGCTCCCGGGGTCCTCAGCTCCTACAATGAGCAGTTCTTC
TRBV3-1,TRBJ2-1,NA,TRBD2,CASSQQRERSEQFF,TGTGCCAGCAGCCAACAGCGGGAGAGGAGTGAGCAGTTCTTC
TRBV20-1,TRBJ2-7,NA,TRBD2,CSATAYPSGAYERYF,TGCAGTGCCACAGCCTATCCTAGCGGAGCCTACGAGCGGTACTTC
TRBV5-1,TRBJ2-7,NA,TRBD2,CASSFLRSQGTNSYEQYF,TGCGCCAGCAGCTTTCTTCGGTCGCAAGGGACTAACTCCTACGAGCAGTACTTC
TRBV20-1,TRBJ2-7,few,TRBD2,CSARPSGSYEQYF,TGCAGTGCTAGACCGAGCGGGAGCTACGAGCAGTACTTC
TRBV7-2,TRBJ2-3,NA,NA,CASNPEGSGTDTQYF,TGTGCCAGCAACCCCGAAGGTTCGGGCACAGATACGCAGTATTTT
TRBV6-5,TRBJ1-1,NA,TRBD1,CASSYSPGQVNTEAFF,TGTGCCAGCAGTTACTCGCCGGGACAGGTGAACACTGAAGCTTTCTTT
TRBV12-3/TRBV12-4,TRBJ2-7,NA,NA,CASSLEVTTEQYF,TGTGCCAGCAGTTTAGAGGTCACCACAGAGCAGTACTTC
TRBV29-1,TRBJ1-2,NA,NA,CSVVGDGYTF,TGCAGCGTTGTAGGGGACGGCTACACCTTC
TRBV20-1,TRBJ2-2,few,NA,CSARGPAELFF,TGCAGTGCTAGAGGGCCGGCGGAGCTGTTTTTT
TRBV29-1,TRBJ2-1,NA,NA,CSVGASGGGSYNEQFF,TGCAGCGTTGGGGCGAGCGGCGGAGGGTCCTACAATGAGCAGTTCTTC
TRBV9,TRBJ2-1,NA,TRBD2,CASSVTSGSNNEQFF,TGTGCCAGCAGCGTCACTAGCGGGAGTAACAATGAGCAGTTCTTC
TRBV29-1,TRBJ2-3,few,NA,CSVLPVRTDTQYF,TGCAGCGTCCTTCCTGTCCGCACAGATACGCAGTATTTT
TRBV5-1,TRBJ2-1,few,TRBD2,CASSSAGGLNEQFF,TGCGCCAGCAGCAGTGCGGGAGGGCTCAATGAGCAGTTCTTC
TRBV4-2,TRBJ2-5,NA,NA,CASSPHLYQETQYF,TGTGCCAGCAGCCCCCACTTGTACCAAGAGACCCAGTACTTC
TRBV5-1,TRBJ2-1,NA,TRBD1,CASSSGQGSSEQFF,TGCGCCAGCAGCTCAGGACAGGGGAGTAGTGAGCAGTTCTTC
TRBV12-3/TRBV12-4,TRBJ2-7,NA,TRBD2,CASSPTNSGTRREQYF,TGTGCCAGCAGCCCAACTAACTCCGGGACTAGAAGGGAGCAGTACTTC
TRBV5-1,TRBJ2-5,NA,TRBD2,CASSLTSSGTEETQYF,TGCGCCAGCAGCTTGACATCAAGCGGGACTGAAGAGACCCAGTACTTC
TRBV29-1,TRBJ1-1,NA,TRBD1,CSAEGQGVTEAFF,TGCAGCGCCGAGGGCCAGGGGGTTACTGAAGCTTTCTTT
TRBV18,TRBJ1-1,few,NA,CASSPIDRNTEAFF,TGTGCCAGCTCACCGATCGACAGGAACACTGAAGCTTTCTTT
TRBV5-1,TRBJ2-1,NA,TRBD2,CASSFEGGAGAVEQFF,TGCGCCAGCAGCTTTGAAGGTGGAGCGGGAGCTGTCGAGCAGTTCTTC
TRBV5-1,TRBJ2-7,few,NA,CASSLESGWSYEQYF,TGCGCCAGCAGCTTGGAGTCAGGGTGGTCCTACGAGCAGTACTTC
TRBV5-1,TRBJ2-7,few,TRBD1,CASSLDRGRDEQYF,TGCGCCAGCAGCCTGGACAGGGGCAGGGACGAGCAGTACTTC
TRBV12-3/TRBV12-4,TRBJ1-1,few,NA,CASSYKNTEAFF,TGTGCCAGCAGTTACAAGAACACTGAAGCTTTCTTT
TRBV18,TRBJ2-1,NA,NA,CASSSRDQNNEQFF,TGTGCCAGCTCATCTAGGGACCAAAACAATGAGCAGTTCTTC
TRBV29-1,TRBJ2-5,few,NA,CSVRRGQETQYF,TGCAGCGTTCGGAGGGGGCAAGAGACCCAGTACTTC
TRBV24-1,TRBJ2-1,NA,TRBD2,CATSRGTSSLGQFF,TGTGCCACCTCACGAGGGACTAGCTCATTGGGGCAGTTCTTC
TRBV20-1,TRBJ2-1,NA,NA,CSARRTVSYNEQFF,TGCAGTGCTAGGAGGACAGTCTCCTACAATGAGCAGTTCTTC
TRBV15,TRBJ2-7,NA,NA,CATSGPTGPHGEQYF,TGTGCCACCAGCGGACCGACAGGCCCTCATGGGGAGCAGTACTTC
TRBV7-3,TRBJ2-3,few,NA,CASSLSGPDTDTQYF,TGTGCCAGCAGCTTAAGTGGGCCAGACACAGATACGCAGTATTTT
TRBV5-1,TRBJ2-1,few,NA,CASSLGRPGRDYYNEQFF,TGCGCCAGCAGCTTAGGACGCCCCGGTCGCGATTACTACAATGAGCAGTTCTTC
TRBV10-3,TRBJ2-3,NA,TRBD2,CAASALAGVTARTDTQYF,TGTGCCGCTTCGGCCCTAGCGGGAGTGACGGCGCGGACAGATACGCAGTATTTT
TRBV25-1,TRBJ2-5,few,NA,CASSEGGKETQYF,TGTGCCAGCAGTGAAGGGGGCAAAGAGACCCAGTACTTC
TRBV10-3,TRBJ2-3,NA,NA,CAISESLATDTQYF,TGTGCCATCAGTGAGTCTCTAGCAACAGATACGCAGTATTTT
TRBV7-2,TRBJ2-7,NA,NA,CASSLRARSVHEQYF,TGTGCCAGCAGCTTACGAGCACGCTCCGTCCACGAGCAGTACTTC
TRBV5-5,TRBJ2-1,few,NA,CASSFQRTSYNEQFF,TGTGCCAGCAGCTTCCAGCGGACCTCCTACAATGAGCAGTTCTTC